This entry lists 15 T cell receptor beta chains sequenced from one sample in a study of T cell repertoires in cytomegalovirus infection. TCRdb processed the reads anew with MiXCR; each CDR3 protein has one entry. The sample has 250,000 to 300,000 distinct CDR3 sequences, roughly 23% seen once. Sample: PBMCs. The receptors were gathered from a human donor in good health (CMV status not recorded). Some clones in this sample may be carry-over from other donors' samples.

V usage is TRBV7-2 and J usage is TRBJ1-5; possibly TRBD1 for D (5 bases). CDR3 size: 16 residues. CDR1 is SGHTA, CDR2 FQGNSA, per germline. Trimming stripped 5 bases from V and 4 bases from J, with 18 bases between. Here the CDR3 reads CASSGGGTGGNQPQHF. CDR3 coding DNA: TGTGCCAGCAGCGGGGGGGGGACGGGGGGTAATCAGCCCCAGCATTTT.

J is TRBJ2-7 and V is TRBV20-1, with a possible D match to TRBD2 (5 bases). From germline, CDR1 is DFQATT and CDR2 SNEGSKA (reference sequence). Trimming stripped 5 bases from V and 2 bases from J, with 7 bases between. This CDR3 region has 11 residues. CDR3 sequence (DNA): TGCAGTGCTTCGGGGACCTACGAGCAGTACTTC. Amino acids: CSASGTYEQYF.

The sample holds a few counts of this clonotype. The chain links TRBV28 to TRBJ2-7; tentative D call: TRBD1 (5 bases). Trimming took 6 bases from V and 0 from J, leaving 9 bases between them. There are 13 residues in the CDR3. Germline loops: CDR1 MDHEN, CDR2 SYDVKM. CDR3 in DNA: TGTGCCAGCAGGGACACCAGCTCCTACGAGCAGTACTTC. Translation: CASRDTSSYEQYF.

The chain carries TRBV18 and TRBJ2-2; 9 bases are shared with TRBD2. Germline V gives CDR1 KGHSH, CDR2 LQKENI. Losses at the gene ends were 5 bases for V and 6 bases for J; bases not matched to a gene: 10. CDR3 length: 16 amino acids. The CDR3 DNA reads TGTGCCAGCTCAGGACTAGCTAGCGGGATCGCCGGGGAGCTGTTTTTT. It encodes CASSGLASGIAGELFF. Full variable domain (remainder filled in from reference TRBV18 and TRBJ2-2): NAGVMQNPRHLVRRRGQEARLRCSPMKGHSHVYWYRQLPEEGLKFMVYLQKENIIDESGMPKERFSAEFPKEGPSILRIQQVVRGDSAAYFCASSGLASGIAGELFFGEGSRLTVL.

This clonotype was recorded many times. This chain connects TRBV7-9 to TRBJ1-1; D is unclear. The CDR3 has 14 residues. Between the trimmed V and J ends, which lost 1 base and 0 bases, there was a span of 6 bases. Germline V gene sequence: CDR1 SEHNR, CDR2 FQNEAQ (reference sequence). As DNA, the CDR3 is TGTGCCAGCAGCTTAGACCCGGTGAACACTGAAGCTTTCTTT. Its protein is CASSLDPVNTEAFF.

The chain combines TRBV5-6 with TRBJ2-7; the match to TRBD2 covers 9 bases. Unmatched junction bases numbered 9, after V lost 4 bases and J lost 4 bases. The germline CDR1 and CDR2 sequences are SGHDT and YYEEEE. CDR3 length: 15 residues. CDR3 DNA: TGTGCCAGCAGCATGAGCGGGAGGTACCATTACGAGCAGTACTTC. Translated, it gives CASSMSGRYHYEQYF.

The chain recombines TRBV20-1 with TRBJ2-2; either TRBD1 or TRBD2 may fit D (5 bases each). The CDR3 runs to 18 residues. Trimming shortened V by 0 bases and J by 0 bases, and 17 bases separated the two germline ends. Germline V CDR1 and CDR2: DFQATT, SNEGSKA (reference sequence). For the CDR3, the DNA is TGCAGTGCTAGAGATCTCTTGGGGACCGCCGCGAACACCGGGGAGCTGTTTTTT. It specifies CSARDLLGTAANTGELFF.

CDR3 sequence (DNA): TGTGCCAGTAGTAGCGACAGGGCTGTGGGGAACACTGAAGCTTTCTTT. Translated, it gives CASSSDRAVGNTEAFF. The chain links TRBV19 to TRBJ1-1; 7 bases are a match to TRBD1. V gave up 4 bases and J gave up 1 base; unmatched junction bases: 9. The CDR3 is 16 residues long. The V gene's germline CDR1 is LNHDA and CDR2 SQIVND (reference sequence).

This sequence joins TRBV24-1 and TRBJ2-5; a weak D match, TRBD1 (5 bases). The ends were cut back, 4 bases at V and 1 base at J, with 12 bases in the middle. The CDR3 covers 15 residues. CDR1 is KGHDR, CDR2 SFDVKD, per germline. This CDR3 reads CATSDPGKGQETQYF. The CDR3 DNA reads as TGTGCCACCAGTGACCCAGGGAAGGGCCAAGAGACCCAGTACTTC.

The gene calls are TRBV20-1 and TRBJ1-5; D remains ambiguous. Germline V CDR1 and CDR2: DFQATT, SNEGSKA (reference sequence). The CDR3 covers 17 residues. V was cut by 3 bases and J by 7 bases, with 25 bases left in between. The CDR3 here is CSARREEGTSTIQPQHF. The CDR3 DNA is TGCAGTGCTAGGAGGGAGGAGGGAACTTCAACAATCCAGCCCCAGCATTTT.

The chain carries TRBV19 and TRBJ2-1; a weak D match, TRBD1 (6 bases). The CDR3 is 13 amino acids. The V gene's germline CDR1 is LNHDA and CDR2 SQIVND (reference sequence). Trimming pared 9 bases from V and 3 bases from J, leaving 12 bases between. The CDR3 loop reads CASTGYGYNEQFF. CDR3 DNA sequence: TGTGCCAGCACAGGGTACGGCTACAATGAGCAGTTCTTC.

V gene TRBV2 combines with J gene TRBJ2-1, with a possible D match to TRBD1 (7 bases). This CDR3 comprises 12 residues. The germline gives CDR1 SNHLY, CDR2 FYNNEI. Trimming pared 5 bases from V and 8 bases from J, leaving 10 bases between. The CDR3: CASSIRGDEQFF. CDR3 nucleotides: TGTGCCAGCAGTATCAGGGGGGATGAGCAGTTCTTC.

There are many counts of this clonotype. The CDR3 region is CASNNGGFLGYGYTF. The CDR3 region has the DNA TGTGCCAGCAATAATGGGGGGTTCCTAGGCTATGGCTACACCTTC. The genes are TRBV6-1 and TRBJ1-2; the D gene is possibly TRBD1 (5 bases). Trimming shortened V by 7 bases and J by 4 bases, and 19 bases separated the two germline ends. Per the germline V gene, CDR1 is MNHNS and CDR2 is SASEGT. CDR3 size: 15 residues.

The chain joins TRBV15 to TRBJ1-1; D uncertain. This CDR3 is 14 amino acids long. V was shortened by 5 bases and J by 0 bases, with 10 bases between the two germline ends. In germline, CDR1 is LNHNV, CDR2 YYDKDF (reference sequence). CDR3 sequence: CATSPETMNTEAFF. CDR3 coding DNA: TGTGCCACCAGCCCAGAGACTATGAACACTGAAGCTTTCTTT.

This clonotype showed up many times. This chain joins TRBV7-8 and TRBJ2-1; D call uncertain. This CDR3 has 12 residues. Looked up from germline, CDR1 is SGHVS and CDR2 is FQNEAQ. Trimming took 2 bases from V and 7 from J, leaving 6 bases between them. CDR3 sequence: CASSLMPNEQFF. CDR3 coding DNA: TGTGCCAGCAGCTTAATGCCGAATGAGCAGTTCTTC.